This T cell receptor beta chain was recorded in a study of cytomegalovirus exposure and HLA in healthy donors. Concerning this clone: The target antigen is unknown.

Trimming left V 2 bases short and J 3 bases short, with 9 bases between. Germline V gene lookup returns CDR1 SEHNR and CDR2 FQNEAQ (reference sequence). The CDR3 sequence is 14 residues long. 13 Jbeta primers and 60 Vbeta primers were used for the PCR. The repertoire was sequenced with immunoSEQ multiplex PCR; TCRdb's copy has only in-frame clones and lacks some. Of about 130,000 clones detected, about three quarters appear once; the ten largest clones hold around 3.7%. Notes on the study in general: According to an earlier analysis, most TCR beta V segments yielded productive rearrangements about 87% or about 30% of the time. Rates of TCR association differed by HLA locus in a later analysis, with DRB1 highest and HLA-C lowest. The study labeled roughly 160 TCR beta chains cytomegalovirus-associated. A later analysis found most CMV-associated TCR beta chains apparently HLA-restricted.

The genes are TRBV7-9 and TRBJ2-3, with D possibly TRBD2 on 6 matching bases. Sequencing input: PBMCs. This TCR was recovered from a male donor in good health and CMV-seronegative. CDR3 sequence: CASSLTGLTDTQYF. In nucleotides, the CDR3 is TGTGCCAGCAGCTTAACGGGACTTACAGATACGCAGTATTTT.